Below, 6 T cell receptor beta chains from the same sample are listed, as sequenced in a study of T cell responses to AZD1222 COVID-19 vaccine. Clones were read by immunoSEQ multiplex PCR, and TCRdb kept only the in-frame ones, dropping some. Of roughly 140,000 clones listed, 90% to 95% are singletons. The specimen comprised peripheral blood, sampled after recovery from COVID-19. These receptors were taken from an adult who had recovered from COVID-19.

The chain combines TRBV6-5 with TRBJ1-2; 9 bases map to TRBD1. The CDR3 sequence is 15 residues long. Germline lookup yields CDR1 MNHEY and CDR2 SVGAGI. Germline trimming cut 7 bases from V and 8 bases from J; bases unmatched to any gene: 14. DNA of the CDR3: TGTGCCAGCAAACCCGGGACAGGGATCCACGAGGGCTACACCTTC. Amino acid sequence: CASKPGTGIHEGYTF.

The genes are TRBV6-5 and TRBJ2-7, with 7 positions matching TRBD1. Per germline, CDR1 MNHEY and CDR2 SVGAGI. The trim removed 10 bases at V and 2 bases at J, leaving 11 bases unmatched. The CDR3 has 14 amino acids. CDR3 sequence: CATSRWTGAYEQYF. The DNA for the CDR3 is TGTGCCACCTCCCGTTGGACAGGCGCCTACGAGCAGTACTTC.

V is TRBV6-5 and J is TRBJ1-2; 7 nucleotides agree with TRBD1. Germline V gene lookup returns CDR1 MNHEY and CDR2 SVGAGI. After removal of 10 bases from V and 5 bases from J, the junction contained 4 bases not matched to a gene. The length of the CDR3 is 11 residues. CDR3 amino acids: CATRGVYGYTF. In DNA form, the CDR3 reads TGTGCCACCAGGGGGGTATATGGCTACACCTTC.

This clone was seen a few times. V is TRBV28 and J is TRBJ2-7, with TRBD2 identical over 12 bases. The germline CDR1 and CDR2 sequences are MDHEN and SYDVKM. Unmatched junction bases numbered 8, after V lost 5 bases and J lost 3 bases. The CDR3 length is 16 residues. The CDR3 bases are TGTGCCAGCAGTCCTGGACTAGCGGGAAGGTTCTACGAGCAGTACTTC. This encodes CASSPGLAGRFYEQYF.

The chain joins TRBV15 to TRBJ2-1; 11 bases match TRBD2. From germline, CDR1 is LNHNV and CDR2 YYDKDF (reference sequence). The length of the CDR3 is 22 residues. Trimming at V came to 1 base and at J to 10 bases, leaving 27 bases not matched to a gene. For the CDR3, the DNA is TGTGCCACCAGCAGAGCCTTAGGTAAGGGACAGCCCGGGACTAGCGGTTTCCCGGAGCAGTTCTTC. It yields the protein CATSRALGKGQPGTSGFPEQFF.

The chain carries TRBV18 and TRBJ1-1, with D perhaps TRBD1 (5 bases). The CDR3 spans 20 residues. With 3 bases removed from V and 1 base from J, the gap between germline ends came to 27 bases. CDR1 is KGHSH, CDR2 LQKENI, per germline. CDR3 loop: CASSPLGLDSRIGSNTEAFF. CDR3 DNA: TGTGCCAGCTCACCCCTAGGTCTCGACAGTCGAATTGGATCGAACACTGAAGCTTTCTTT.